A single sample is the source of the 25 T cell receptor beta chains below, sequenced in a study of read filtering for tumor transcriptome and immune sequencing. Molecular barcoded adaptors covering alpha/delta and beta/gamma chains were used on 400 ng RNA. TCRdb re-called the reads with MiXCR, one entry per CDR3 protein. Of 50,000 or so distinct CDR3 sequences listed, roughly 12% are singletons. Input material: a population of CD138-negative cells sorted from bone marrow. The origin of the receptors is a donor at least 40 years old with multiple myeloma.

J is TRBJ1-3 and V is TRBV6-5; D call uncertain. CDR3 length: 16 residues. Trimming pared 6 bases from V and 6 bases from J, leaving 21 bases between. Looked up from germline, CDR1 is MNHEY and CDR2 is SVGAGI. CDR3 loop: CASSPDNSAGLNTIYF. CDR3 DNA: TGTGCCAGCAGCCCAGACAACAGCGCCGGCCTAAACACCATATATTTT.

There are many counts of this clonotype. V usage is TRBV7-3 and J usage is TRBJ2-5, with D possibly matching TRBD2 (7 bases). This CDR3 contains 15 residues. Per the germline V gene, CDR1 is SGHTA and CDR2 is FQGTGA. Trimming pared 6 bases from V and 1 base from J, leaving 15 bases between. CDR3 sequence: CASSNRRGGQETQYF. CDR3 nucleotides: TGTGCCAGCAGTAACCGAAGGGGGGGCCAAGAGACCCAGTACTTC. Variable domain in full (rest from reference TRBV7-3 and TRBJ2-5): GAGVSQTPSNKVTEKGKYVELRCDPISGHTALYWYRQSLGQGPEFLIYFQGTGAADDSGLPNDRFFAVRPEGSVSTLKIQRTERGDSAVYLCASSNRRGGQETQYFGPGTRLLVL.

This clonotype was detected many times. This chain connects TRBV7-2 to TRBJ2-5; D is possibly TRBD2 (6 bases). Germline CDR1 reads SGHTA; CDR2 reads FQGNSA. V dropped 8 bases and J dropped 4 bases, with 17 bases sitting between them. The CDR3 loop spans 14 amino acids. CDR3 sequence: CASVRRLVGETQYF. CDR3 DNA sequence: TGTGCCAGCGTCCGAAGACTAGTCGGAGAGACCCAGTACTTC.

A note on this clonotype: This likely traces to a read error, being one base from a far larger clone. The chain is built from TRBV18 and TRBJ1-6; a weak D match, TRBD1 (5 bases). Matching the DNA end better, TRBJ1-1 makes the J call doubtful. Germline CDR1 is KGHSH and CDR2 is LQKENI. The CDR3 runs 13 residues. The CDR3 DNA sequence: TGTGCCAGCTCACCAGCCGGGGGAACTGGAGCTTTCTTT. It specifies CASSPAGGTGAFF.

This clonotype was seen at least ten times. This chain uses TRBV5-1 with TRBJ2-3; tentative D call: TRBD1 (6 bases). V lost 1 base and J 2 bases, leaving 11 bases between the germline ends. Looked up from germline, CDR1 is SGHRS and CDR2 is YFSETQ. The CDR3 totals 15 residues. CDR3 DNA: TGCGCCAGCAGCTTGACCCAGGGGCACACAGATACGCAGTATTTT. Translation: CASSLTQGHTDTQYF.

In its sample, this clonotype was seen many times. The chain joins TRBV27 to TRBJ2-3; D perhaps matches TRBD1 (5 bases). CDR3 size: 15 residues. The V and J ends lost 0 bases and 4 bases respectively, with 11 bases between them. Germline V CDR1 and CDR2: MNHEY, SMNVEV (reference sequence). The CDR3 nucleotides are TGTGCCAGCAGTTTATCCCGACAGATCCCAGATACGCAGTATTTT. Its translation: CASSLSRQIPDTQYF.

This chain joins TRBV5-5 and TRBJ2-7; D possibly corresponds to TRBD1 (8 bases). Germline values: CDR1 SGHKS, CDR2 YYEKEE (reference sequence). The V gene lost 7 bases and the J gene lost 7 bases, with 15 bases spanning the gap. CDR3 length equals 12 residues. The CDR3 sequence: CASLDRGGEQYF. The CDR3 DNA follows: TGTGCCAGCCTAGACAGGGGAGGGGAGCAGTACTTC.

This clonotype was picked up many times. The genes are TRBV5-1 and TRBJ2-3, with D perhaps TRBD2 (6 bases). This CDR3 is built from 14 residues. The germline V and J ends were trimmed by 0 bases and 4 bases, with 9 bases remaining between them. The V gene's germline CDR1 is SGHRS and CDR2 YFSETQ. CDR3 sequence reads: CASSLDLAPDTQYF. In nucleotides, the CDR3 is TGCGCCAGCAGCTTGGATCTAGCGCCAGATACGCAGTATTTT.

This clonotype was detected many times. The chain combines TRBV7-6 with TRBJ1-1; D gene ambiguous. The CDR3 has 13 amino acids. The ends were cut back, 2 bases at V and 5 bases at J, with 9 bases in the middle. CDR1 SGHVS and CDR2 FNYEAQ come from the germline V gene. The CDR3 sequence is CASSLRSGTEAFF. The CDR3, as DNA: TGTGCCAGCAGCTTACGTTCGGGGACTGAAGCTTTCTTT.

This clonotype was seen a few times. Possible read error: a much larger clone is one base away. The chain combines TRBV12-3 or TRBV12-4 with TRBJ1-2, with 11 bases lining up with TRBD1. This CDR3 comprises 16 residues. With V trimmed by 5 bases and J by 4 bases, 9 bases remained unmatched. In DNA form, the CDR3 reads TGTGCCAGCAGTCCCCCGTACGGGACAGGGGGCTATGGCTACACCTTC. This codes for CASSPPYGTGGYGYTF.

This clonotype appeared many times. The genes are TRBV29-1 and TRBJ1-1; D unclear. The germline V gene has CDR1 SQVTM and CDR2 ANQGSEA. This CDR3 has 13 amino acids. V was trimmed by 4 bases and J by 5 bases, leaving 14 bases between them. CDR3 DNA: TGCAGCGTTGGGCCGCTAACTAGTACTGAAGCTTTCTTT. Residues: CSVGPLTSTEAFF.

Worth noting for this clonotype: A much more abundant neighbour one base away suggests this may be a read error. This chain uses TRBV10-3 with TRBJ2-5, with TRBD2 matching over 11 bases. CDR1 is ENHRY and CDR2 is SYGVKD in the germline V gene. This CDR3 is built from 14 residues. Unmatched junction bases numbered 9, after V lost 10 bases and J lost 5 bases. The CDR3 reads CATWGLAGGETQYF. CDR3 bases: TGTGCCACCTGGGGGCTAGCGGGGGGTGAGACCCAGTACTTC.

This chain links TRBV12-3 or TRBV12-4 with TRBJ1-2; 9 nucleotides align to TRBD1. V lost 5 bases to trimming and J lost 0 bases; unmatched junction nucleotides: 4. The CDR3 extends over 15 amino acids. This chain's CDR3 is CASSTDRGSNYGYTF. The CDR3 DNA follows: TGTGCCAGCAGTACAGACAGGGGGTCTAACTATGGCTACACCTTC.

As to this clonotype: A read error may explain this, as a much larger clone is one base away. The rearrangement links TRBV6-1 to TRBJ2-1; the match to TRBD1 covers 11 bases. The CDR3 spans 15 residues. V lost 5 bases and J lost 10; bases outside the gene matches: 10. CDR1 is MNHNS, CDR2 SASEGT, per germline. The CDR3 loop is CASSKDRGQFKEQFF. CDR3 DNA: TGTGCCAGCAGTAAGGACAGGGGGCAATTCAAGGAGCAGTTCTTC.

This clonotype was detected many times. The chain carries TRBV28 and TRBJ2-2; TRBD2 agrees at 8 bases. J was trimmed by 0 bases and V by 5 bases; bases with no gene match: 8. CDR1 is MDHEN, CDR2 SYDVKM, per germline. CDR3 length: 17 residues. The CDR3 loop is CASSPPIAGPNTGELFF. As DNA, the CDR3 is TGTGCCAGCAGTCCCCCTATAGCGGGGCCGAACACCGGGGAGCTGTTTTTT.

This clonotype was detected many times. V is TRBV3-1 and J is TRBJ2-5, with 7 bases aligning to TRBD2. This CDR3 contains 13 residues. V dropped 4 bases and J dropped 5; count of bases not matched to a gene: 4. Germline V gene sequence: CDR1 LGHDT, CDR2 YNNKEL (reference sequence). The CDR3 loop is CASSLSGRETQYF. Here the CDR3 DNA reads TGTGCCAGCAGCCTTAGCGGGCGCGAGACCCAGTACTTC.

This clonotype was observed a few times. This chain connects TRBV11-3 to TRBJ2-1, with TRBD2 identical over 13 bases. The CDR3 is 14 residues long. The V gene's germline CDR1 is SGHNT and CDR2 YENEEA. Trimming took 3 bases from V and 15 from J; bases not matched to a gene: 8. The CDR3: CASSFRTSGGLLFF. The CDR3 DNA is TGTGCCAGCAGCTTCCGGACTAGCGGGGGCCTGTTGTTCTTC.

A remark on this clonotype: Since a much larger clone is just one base distant, this may be a read error. The chain links TRBV5-1 to TRBJ2-7; possibly TRBD1 or TRBD2 for D (5 bases each). V gave up 5 bases and J gave up 7 bases, with 10 bases separating them. Germline CDR1 is SGHRS and CDR2 is YFSETQ. The CDR3 extends over 11 amino acids. The CDR3 loop is CASSGEGEQYF. In nucleotides, the CDR3 is TGCGCCAGCAGTGGAGAGGGGGAGCAGTACTTC. Variable domain in full (rest from reference TRBV5-1 and TRBJ2-7): KAGVTQTPRYLIKTRGQQVTLSCSPISGHRSVSWYQQTPGQGLQFLFEYFSETQRNKGNFPGRFSGRQFSNSRSEMNVSTLELGDSALYLCASSGEGEQYFGPGTRLTVT.

This clonotype was seen ten or more times. This chain connects TRBV20-1 to TRBJ2-5; D might be TRBD1 (6 bases). The CDR3 contains 12 residues. Per the germline V gene, CDR1 is DFQATT and CDR2 is SNEGSKA (reference sequence). Trimming pared 3 bases from V and 3 bases from J, leaving 8 bases between. The CDR3 region has the DNA TGCAGTGCTAGCCGACAGGAAGAGACCCAGTACTTC. Protein product: CSASRQEETQYF.

This clonotype was seen many times. This chain links TRBV20-1 with TRBJ1-1; 9 bases map to TRBD1. Germline V gives CDR1 DFQATT, CDR2 SNEGSKA (reference sequence). This CDR3 comprises 14 residues. V shed 5 bases and J 1 base; nucleotides not matched to a gene: 5. CDR3 sequence (DNA): TGCAGTGCTCTAGGGGACAGGGCGAACACTGAAGCTTTCTTT. It codes for CSALGDRANTEAFF.

This clonotype was counted many times. This chain joins TRBV28 and TRBJ1-5, with D perhaps matching TRBD1 (6 bases). This CDR3 comprises 17 residues. V was pared by 9 bases and J by 1 base, with 22 bases between. Per germline, CDR1 MDHEN and CDR2 SYDVKM. The CDR3 nucleotides are TGTGCCAGTACTACGGGTGGGGGCTTGGGCAGCAATCAGCCCCAGCATTTT. Encoded protein: CASTTGGGLGSNQPQHF.

This clonotype was recorded at least ten times. The rearrangement uses TRBV5-4 and TRBJ2-1; the D gene is possibly TRBD2 (6 bases). Trimming took off 4 bases at V and 1 base at J, with 12 bases between the two ends. Germline V gives CDR1 SGHNT, CDR2 YYREEE (reference sequence). The CDR3 has 15 amino acids. As DNA, the CDR3 is TGTGCCAGCAGCCCGGGCGGGGAATCCTACAATGAGCAGTTCTTC. This codes for CASSPGGESYNEQFF.

This clonotype was seen a few times. Relative to the germline gene, one junction end is altered; a read error may explain this. The CDR3 sequence: CASRTSGSNSYEQHF. In nucleotides, the CDR3 is TGTGCCAGCAGGACCAGCGGGTCCAACTCCTACGAGCAGCACTTC. The chain links TRBV6-2 or TRBV6-3 to TRBJ2-7, with D maybe TRBD2 (6 bases). This CDR3 has 15 residues. Germline V gene sequence: CDR1 MNHEY, CDR2 SVGEGT.

This clonotype was recorded at least ten times. The gene calls are TRBV7-9 and TRBJ1-2, with 8 bases fitting TRBD1. The junction had 9 bases not matched to a gene; V was cut back by 2 bases and J by 4 bases. The CDR3 is made up of 16 amino acids. Germline lookup yields CDR1 SEHNR and CDR2 FQNEAQ (reference sequence). The CDR3 region is CASSLNRGRSGYGYTF. CDR3 DNA: TGTGCCAGCAGCTTAAACAGGGGGAGGTCTGGCTATGGCTACACCTTC. The full variable domain, rest sourced from reference TRBV7-9 and TRBJ1-2, is DTGVSQNPRHKITKRGQNVTFRCDPISEHNRLYWYRQTLGQGPEFLTYFQNEAQLEKSRLLSDRFSAERPKGSFSTLEIQRTEQGDSAMYLCASSLNRGRSGYGYTFGSGTRLTVV.

Remarks on this clonotype: This likely stems from a read error, as it lies one base from a far larger clone. The conserved phenylalanine or tryptophan is not found at the CDR3 terminus, so this likely reflects a read error. The chain combines TRBV11-2 with TRBJ1-6; no reliable D call. Germline assignment: CDR1 SGHAT and CDR2 FQNNGV. This CDR3 is built from 13 residues. Between the trimmed V and J ends, which lost 5 bases and 4 bases, there was a span of 6 bases. The CDR3 DNA sequence: TGTGCCAGCAGCCAGCAATATAATTCACCCCTCCACCTT. This encodes CASSQQYNSPLHL.